The following is a TCR beta chain sequence with its context. No antigen is known for it. The sample belongs to a study of shared clonotypes between healthy human individuals. The wider study: Donors had three CD4 naive, three CD4 memory, two CD8 naive and one CD8 memory plate apiece. Study-wide results and caveats: Few donors limited the genetic and exposure-history diversity represented.

The V gene's germline CDR1 is SNHLY and CDR2 FYNNEI. The CDR3 is 15 residues long. Trimming stripped 8 bases from V and 0 bases from J, with 14 bases between. TCRdb keeps only in-frame clones here, not all; method: immunoSEQ multiplex PCR. The sample has about 1 million clones, about 80% seen once. The sequencing input was memory CD4+ T cells from PBMCs. Stated subset: CD45RA-negative fraction. This clonotype was obtained from a man aged 18 to 35 in good health. Some clones in this sample may be carry-over from other donors' samples. The chain couples TRBV2 to TRBJ1-3; weak D call: TRBD1 (5 bases). The DNA of the CDR3 is TGTGCCAGCCTGAGACAGCGGTACTCTGGAAACACCATATATTTT. Translating gives CASLRQRYSGNTIYF.